The 25 T cell receptor beta chains listed next were all sequenced from one sample in a study of beta chain features in type 1 diabetes. Since all of the isolated RNA was reverse transcribed, expressed TCRB transcripts were what got sequenced. The method was immunoSEQ multiplex PCR; TCRdb's version includes in-frame clones alone and lacks a portion of them. The repertoire holds 680,000 or so clones, with around an eighth as singletons. General observations from the study: Type 1 diabetes patients showed a moderate but significant shortening of TCRB CDR3s in all four CD4+ subsets.

Their specific antigens are unknown. The specimen sequenced was naive CD4+ T cells from blood. The receptors here all came from a man younger than 35 with type 1 diabetes.

The chain is built from TRBV7-6 and TRBJ2-7; D ambiguous. The CDR3 sequence is 14 residues long. V was pared by 1 base and J by 0 bases, with 7 bases between. The germline CDR1 and CDR2 sequences are SGHVS and FNYEAQ. The CDR3 nucleotides read TGTGCCAGCAGCTTAGGCCCGAGCTCCTACGAGCAGTACTTC. Translation: CASSLGPSSYEQYF.

This clone was observed a few times. The rearrangement uses TRBV6-5 and TRBJ2-5; weak D call: TRBD1 (6 bases). The CDR3 runs to 15 residues. Looked up from germline, CDR1 is MNHEY and CDR2 is SVGAGI. Trimming took 4 bases from V and 6 from J, leaving 18 bases between them. CDR3 nucleotide sequence: TGTGCCAGCAGTTCCGCGGACAGCCGAGGTCAGACCCAGTACTTC. Its translation: CASSSADSRGQTQYF.

This clone was observed a handful of times. The CDR3 is CAGDRGKGEKLFF. The CDR3 DNA reads TGTGCCGGCGACAGGGGGAAAGGGGAAAAACTGTTTTTT. The rearrangement joins TRBV2 to TRBJ1-4; 9 positions agree with TRBD1. There are 13 residues in the CDR3. Germline V gene lookup returns CDR1 SNHLY and CDR2 FYNNEI. The ends lost 11 bases at V and 8 bases at J; junction bases unmatched: 9.

This clone was observed a handful of times. The V and J genes are TRBV9 and TRBJ1-1, with D perhaps matching TRBD1 (6 bases). Trimming removed 3 bases from V and 11 bases from J, with 11 bases in between. Germline CDR1 is SGDLS and CDR2 is YYNGEE. This CDR3 has 11 amino acids. The CDR3 sequence is CASSAGGAAFF. CDR3 DNA sequence: TGTGCCAGCAGCGCCGGGGGCGCTGCTTTCTTT.

A few counts support this clone. V gene TRBV11-2 combines with J gene TRBJ2-1, with D maybe TRBD2 (6 bases). The germline V gene has CDR1 SGHAT and CDR2 FQNNGV. The V and J ends lost 8 bases and 5 bases respectively, with 19 bases between them. This CDR3 contains 15 residues. CDR3 coding DNA: TGTGCCAGCCGCCTCCGGGACTCTTTCAACAATGAGCAGTTCTTC. Translating gives CASRLRDSFNNEQFF.

The DNA for the CDR3 is TGCGCCAGCAGCCAAGGAGAGGGCAGGGGGAACACCGGGGAGCTGTTTTTT. Amino acids: CASSQGEGRGNTGELFF. This chain uses TRBV4-1 with TRBJ2-2; tentatively, D is TRBD1 (6 bases). V was pared by 1 base and J by 1 base, with 13 bases between. This CDR3 has 17 residues. In germline, CDR1 is MGHRA, CDR2 YSYEKL.

The chain uses TRBV6-1 and TRBJ1-2; weak D call: TRBD1 (6 bases). CDR3 length: 13 amino acids. Germline assignment: CDR1 MNHNS and CDR2 SASEGT. Trimming removed 1 base from V and 8 bases from J, with 11 bases in between. The CDR3 here is CASSEEAGVGYTF. CDR3 nucleotides: TGTGCCAGCAGTGAAGAGGCAGGGGTCGGCTACACCTTC.

This clone was seen a handful of times. This chain uses TRBV6-6 with TRBJ2-5; D remains ambiguous. Germline CDR1 is MNHNY and CDR2 is SVGAGI (reference sequence). The V gene lost 5 bases and the J gene lost 2 bases, with 9 bases spanning the gap. CDR3 length equals 13 residues. CDR3 nucleotide sequence: TGTGCCAGCAGTGGACCACCGCAAGAGACCCAGTACTTC. It encodes CASSGPPQETQYF.

This chain joins TRBV5-1 and TRBJ1-1; D possibly corresponds to TRBD1 (5 bases). Germline V gives CDR1 SGHRS, CDR2 YFSETQ. The V end lost 4 bases, the J end lost 8 bases, and 15 bases lay between the germline ends. This CDR3 has 13 residues. The CDR3 sequence: CASSQGTYEEAFF. The CDR3 region has the DNA TGCGCCAGCAGCCAGGGTACCTACGAGGAAGCTTTCTTT.

In this sample, this clone turned up a few times. Other DNA sequences in this sample translate to the same CDR3. V is TRBV2 and J is TRBJ1-5; no reliable D call. The CDR3 sequence is 13 residues long. V was cut by 5 bases and J by 0 bases, with 5 bases left in between. Per the germline V gene, CDR1 is SNHLY and CDR2 is FYNNEI. CDR3 in amino acids: CASSQDSNQPQHF. As DNA, the CDR3 is TGTGCCAGCAGTCAAGATAGCAATCAGCCCCAGCATTTT.

The chain recombines TRBV2 with TRBJ1-2; D remains ambiguous. Trimming pared 7 bases from V and 11 bases from J, leaving 14 bases between. The CDR3 loop spans 11 amino acids. Germline loops: CDR1 SNHLY, CDR2 FYNNEI. The CDR3 reads CASILQTQYTF. The CDR3 nucleotides are TGTGCCAGCATTCTCCAAACTCAATACACCTTC.

This clone was found a few times. The chain uses TRBV6-5 and TRBJ1-1; D unresolved. The germline CDR1 and CDR2 sequences are MNHEY and SVGAGI. V lost 4 bases to trimming and J lost 6 bases, with 15 bases between them. This CDR3 has 14 amino acids. The CDR3 nucleotides read TGTGCCAGCAGTTTAGACGTCCCCGGCGCTGAAGCTTTCTTT. Translation: CASSLDVPGAEAFF.

The chain uses TRBV28 and TRBJ2-3, with 14 bases that match TRBD2. The CDR3 loop spans 14 amino acids. Germline-derived CDR1 and CDR2 are MDHEN and SYDVKM. Losses at the gene ends were 8 bases for V and 5 bases for J; bases not matched to a gene: 3. The CDR3 nucleotides are TGTGCCAGCTGGACTAGCGGGGGGCAAGATACGCAGTATTTT. Translating gives CASWTSGGQDTQYF.

V usage is TRBV9 and J usage is TRBJ1-6; D not resolved. V was cut by 3 bases and J by 1 base, with 14 bases left in between. CDR3 length equals 17 residues. The germline gives CDR1 SGDLS, CDR2 YYNGEE. CDR3 coding DNA: TGTGCCAGCAGCGGAGGGTCCGGAGGATCCTATAATTCACCCCTCCACTTT. It is translated as CASSGGSGGSYNSPLHF.

V and J are TRBV5-1 and TRBJ1-2; 8 bases map to TRBD1. V lost 4 bases to trimming and J lost 3 bases; unmatched junction nucleotides: 14. The CDR3 covers 17 residues. Germline V lookup: CDR1 SGHRS, CDR2 YFSETQ. The DNA of the CDR3 is TGCGCCAGCAGCCTGGACCGCCGACAGGGGAGTGACTATGGCTACACCTTC. It translates to CASSLDRRQGSDYGYTF. The full variable domain, in which reference TRBV5-1 and TRBJ1-2 provide the parts outside the CDR3, is KAGVTQTPRYLIKTRGQQVTLSCSPISGHRSVSWYQQTPGQGLQFLFEYFSETQRNKGNFPGRFSGRQFSNSRSEMNVSTLELGDSALYLCASSLDRRQGSDYGYTFGSGTRLTVV.

This clone was counted between two and nine times. The CDR3 nucleotides are TGTGCCAGCTCACCAAAGGGACGCATTCAGTACTTC. Translating gives CASSPKGRIQYF. This chain links TRBV18 with TRBJ2-4; either TRBD1 or TRBD2 may supply D (5 bases each). V was cut by 2 bases and J by 9 bases, with 8 bases left in between. The V gene's germline CDR1 is KGHSH and CDR2 LQKENI. CDR3 length equals 12 residues.

This clone was seen a handful of times. The chain couples TRBV27 to TRBJ1-1; D unresolved. The V gene's germline CDR1 is MNHEY and CDR2 SMNVEV (reference sequence). The CDR3 totals 13 residues. V lost 4 bases and J lost 0, with 6 bases in between. The CDR3 here is CASSSAMNTEAFF. For the CDR3, the DNA is TGTGCCAGCAGTTCGGCCATGAACACTGAAGCTTTCTTT.

V gene TRBV7-9 combines with J gene TRBJ1-1; 9 bases fit TRBD1. J lost 12 bases, V lost 5 bases, and 10 bases had no gene match. CDR1 and CDR2 (germline): SEHNR, FQNEAQ (reference sequence). This CDR3 is built from 13 residues. CDR3 sequence: CASSPTGQGVSFF. DNA of the CDR3: TGTGCCAGCAGCCCAACGGGACAGGGTGTGTCTTTCTTT.

The V call is TRBV12-5, the J call TRBJ2-5; 14 bases line up with TRBD2. The CDR3 has 18 amino acids. The V gene end was trimmed by 1 base and the J gene end by 2 bases; junction bases not matched to a gene: 6. The V gene's germline CDR1 is LGHNT and CDR2 FRNRAP. The CDR3 loop reads CASGLGLAGGPLQETQYF. The CDR3 DNA reads TGTGCTAGTGGTTTGGGACTAGCGGGGGGGCCGTTACAAGAGACCCAGTACTTC.

A remark on this clone: The sample has other DNA sequences that encode this CDR3 too. V and J are TRBV30 and TRBJ1-5; D unresolved. The length of the CDR3 is 13 residues. Trimming pared 1 base from V and 1 base from J, leaving 5 bases between. Germline V gene data show CDR1 as GTSNPN and CDR2 as SVGIG (reference sequence). CDR3 sequence reads: CAWSEDSNQPQHF. CDR3 nucleotide sequence: TGTGCCTGGAGTGAAGACAGCAATCAGCCCCAGCATTTT.

The V gene is TRBV7-9, the J gene TRBJ1-3; 9 bases are shared with TRBD1. Germline CDR1 SEHNR, CDR2 FQNEAQ (reference sequence). V lost 7 bases and J lost 1; bases outside the gene matches: 14. The CDR3 runs to 18 residues. The CDR3 reads CASTVPGQGSASGNTIYF. The CDR3 bases are TGTGCCAGCACCGTCCCGGGACAGGGTTCAGCTTCTGGAAACACCATATATTTT.

This clone showed up just a few times. This chain uses TRBV27 with TRBJ1-5; 9 bases are shared with TRBD1. Germline lookup yields CDR1 MNHEY and CDR2 SMNVEV (reference sequence). The CDR3 totals 16 residues. With V trimmed by 3 bases and J by 6 bases, 9 bases remained unmatched. CDR3 DNA: TGTGCCAGCAGTTTTGGGTGGACAGGGGATGGTCAGCCCCAGCATTTT. Protein: CASSFGWTGDGQPQHF.

This clone showed up just a few times. This sequence joins TRBV30 and TRBJ2-1; D remains unclear. Germline CDR1 is GTSNPN and CDR2 is SVGIG (reference sequence). Trimming shortened V by 3 bases and J by 5 bases, and 8 bases separated the two germline ends. This CDR3 spans 12 amino acids. CDR3 coding DNA: TGTGCCTGGAGGGGCCTGAACAATGAGCAGTTCTTC. Translated: CAWRGLNNEQFF.

This clone came up a few times. V usage is TRBV9 and J usage is TRBJ1-1; weak D call: TRBD1 (6 bases). The germline V gene has CDR1 SGDLS and CDR2 YYNGEE. The V end was cut by 4 bases, the J end by 0 bases, with 13 bases between. This CDR3 is built from 15 residues. CDR3 sequence reads: CASSFVDRMNTEAFF. CDR3 nucleotide sequence: TGTGCCAGCAGCTTTGTAGACAGGATGAACACTGAAGCTTTCTTT.

In this sample, this clone turned up a few times. Germline and junction disagree at one end, which may indicate a read error. The gene calls are TRBV5-1 and TRBJ2-6, with no clear D. The germline CDR1 and CDR2 sequences are SGHRS and YFSETQ. The CDR3 has 14 amino acids. The CDR3 DNA sequence: TGCGCCAGCGGCTTGGACTCTGGGGCCAACGTCCTGACTTTC. Protein product: CASGLDSGANVLTF.